This T cell receptor (beta chain) was recorded in a study of technical replicates of blood from a handful of donors (dated by TCRdb to 2017 to 2019). This clone was detected a few times. Its antigen is currently not known. No much larger clonotype is one base removed from it; base qualities were not supplied. The library came from the immunoSEQ multiplex PCR assay. Drawn from immuneACCESS, this table holds only the in-frame rearrangements with V and J called that TCRdb kept. Clones are partly lost; checked studies trace under half to an unresolved V gene and leave the rest unexplained. The sample profile shows around 67,000 clones; nearly 97% of them were found once. In total, the top ten clones hold 0.24% of the sample. Looking up the germline V gene yields CDR1 LGHNT and CDR2 FRNRAP. Inclusive of the bounding cysteine and phenylalanine, the CDR3 is 14 residues long. The retained sequence is limited to the CDR3, 42 bases, with the frame set at the first base. V gives up 1 base and J gives up 5 bases, and the segment between their germline ends measures 11 bases.

The sequenced sample consisted of T cells isolated from PBMCs. This chain joins TRBV12-5 to TRBJ1-1, with the identity of the D gene unclear. The TCR originated in a human donor in good health. The nucleotide sequence reads as follows: TGTGCTAGTGGTTTGGCCCGGGTGGCGACTGAAGCTTTCTTT. It is translated as CASGLARVATEAFF.